This TCR beta chain came from a study of PD-1 blockade in mismatch repair-deficient tumors. At the level of the study: Patients had approximately 11 mismatch repair-deficient cancer types and were previously treated and progressing. General observations from the study: After pembrolizumab, tumor-resident clones rose rapidly, then generally contracted before radiologic responses.

This clone was detected only a few times. Its antigen is unidentified. Mismatch repair deficiency was confirmed in all patients, by PCR or immunohistochemistry. The data were produced by immunoSEQ multiplex PCR, yet TCRdb's version contains in-frame clones alone and is incomplete. Among 40,000 to 60,000 clones listed, over 70% were seen once. CDR3 length: 13 amino acids. Trimming stripped 4 bases from V and 6 bases from J, with 11 bases between. Germline V lookup: CDR1 SGDLS, CDR2 YYNGEE. This chain uses TRBV9 with TRBJ1-3, with unresolved D. The sequence derives from an adult with mismatch repair-deficient cancer. Material: peripheral blood, obtained about 4.5 months after starting pembrolizumab. CDR3 DNA sequence: TGTGCCAGCAGCCCGCGGTACGAAAACACCATATATTTT. Translating gives CASSPRYENTIYF.